This is a list of T cell receptor gamma chains from one sample in a study of γδ T cells in repeated Plasmodium falciparum infection. TCRdb reanalysed the multiplex PCR reads via CATT. The sample has 13,000 to 15,000 gamma-chain clones; approximately 1.5% are singletons. The sequenced sample was gamma-delta T cells from blood. The receptors originated from a pool of human donors (malaria-infected and uninfected, not separated). The CDR3 runs from the conserved cysteine through the conserved F or W. Fields, in order: clone size, V gene, J gene, CDR3 DNA, CDR3 protein. Each size is once, few or many counts, or a class when the clone is expanded.

>many|TRGV4|TRGJ1/TRGJ2
TGTGCCACCTGGGATGGCGCATATAAGAAACTCTTT
CATWDGAYKKLF
>many|TRGV4|TRGJ1/TRGJ2
TGTGCCACCTGGGATGGGCTTTTCTCATTGAGGGGTTTGAGAGGAAGCCAAAATAAGAAACTCTTT
CATWDGLFSLRGLRGSQNKKLF
>many|TRGV5|TRGJ1/TRGJ2
TGTGCCACCTGGGACAACTATAAGAAACTCTTT
CATWDNYKKLF
>many|TRGV3|TRGJ1/TRGJ2
TGTGCCACCTGGGACAGGCGGGCGGCGTATAAGAAACTCTTT
CATWDRRAAYKKLF
>many|TRGV2|TRGJ1/TRGJ2
TGTGCCACCTGGGACGGGAAAAAGAAACTCTTT
CATWDGKKKLF
>medium-sized|TRGV3|TRGJ1/TRGJ2
TGTGCCACCTGGTTCTCGAATTATTATAAGAAACTCTTT
CATWFSNYYKKLF
>many|TRGV3|TRGJ1/TRGJ2
TGTGCCACCTGGGACAGGCAGGCCGGGGGTTATTATAGGAAACTCTTT
CATWDRQAGGYYRKLF
>medium-sized|TRGV8|TRGJP2
TGTGCCACCTGGGAAAATAGTAGTGATTGGATCAAGACGTTT
CATWENSSDWIKTF
>many|TRGV3|TRGJ1/TRGJ2
TGTGCCACCTGGGACAGACCCATTCGTTACCACCTCCCCCTCTATTATAAGAAACTCTTT
CATWDRPIRYHLPLYYKKLF
>large|TRGV9|TRGJ1/TRGJ2
TGTGCCTTGTGGGAGGTGCTGGGGTATAAGAAACTCTTT
CALWEVLGYKKLF
>medium-sized|TRGV4|TRGJ1/TRGJ2
TGTGCCACCTGGAATAATTATTATAAGAAACTCTTT
CATWNNYYKKLF
>medium-sized|TRGV3|TRGJ1/TRGJ2
TGTGCCACCTGGGACAGTAAGGCGAAACTCTTT
CATWDSKAKLF
>medium-sized|TRGV3|TRGJ1/TRGJ2
TGTGCCACCTGGGACAGGCACAAGAAACTCTTT
CATWDRHKKLF
>medium-sized|TRGV9|TRGJP
TGTGCCTTGTGGGGGAAAGAGTTGGGCAAAAAAATCAAGGTATTT
CALWGKELGKKIKVF
>many|TRGV4|TRGJ1/TRGJ2
TGTGCCACCTGGGATGGGCTTTACTATTATAAGAAACTCTTT
CATWDGLYYYKKLF
>many|TRGV4|TRGJP2
TGTGCCACCTGGGATCCTAGGAGTTGGATCAAGACGTTT
CATWDPRSWIKTF
>many|TRGV4|TRGJ1/TRGJ2
TGTGCCACCTGCTCTTATTATAAGAAACTCTTT
CATCSYYKKLF
>medium-sized|TRGV9|TRGJ1/TRGJ2
TGTGCCTTGTGCCCTAGACCTTATTATAAGAAACTCTTT
CALCPRPYYKKLF
>many|TRGV9|TRGJP
TGTGCCTTGTGGGAGGTGCCCTTACGGGAGTTGGGCAAAAAAATCAAGGTATTT
CALWEVPLRELGKKIKVF
>many|TRGV5|TRGJP1
TGTGCCACCTGGGACAGGCTGTCCACCACTGGTTGGTTCAAGATATTT
CATWDRLSTTGWFKIF
>medium-sized|TRGV2|TRGJ1/TRGJ2
TGTGCCACCTGGGACGTCTCTTATTATAAGAAACTCTTT
CATWDVSYYKKLF
>many|TRGV8|TRGJ1/TRGJ2
TGTGCCACCTGGGTTCCAGATAAGAAACTCTTT
CATWVPDKKLF
>many|TRGV9|TRGJP
TGTGCCTTGTGGGAGGACAAGAAGTTGGGCAAAAAAATCAAGGTATTT
CALWEDKKLGKKIKVF
>medium-sized|TRGV3|TRGJ1/TRGJ2
TGTGCCACCTGGGACCGCCCTAATTATTATAAGAAACTCTTT
CATWDRPNYYKKLF
>many|TRGV3|TRGJ1/TRGJ2
TGTGCCACCTGGGACAGAGGGGATTATAAGAAACTCTTT
CATWDRGDYKKLF
>medium-sized|TRGV9|TRGJ1/TRGJ2
TGTGCCTTGTGGGAGGTGCGGCGTTATTATAAGAAACTCTTT
CALWEVRRYYKKLF
>large|TRGV9|TRGJ1/TRGJ2
TGTGCCTTGTGGGAGGTGCATGAGAAACTCTTT
CALWEVHEKLF
>medium-sized|TRGV9|TRGJP
TGTGCCTTGTGGGAGCAAACAAACCAGCAAGAGTTGGGCAAAAAAATCAAGGTATTT
CALWEQTNQQELGKKIKVF
>large|TRGV9|TRGJ1/TRGJ2
TGTGCCTTGTGGGAGGTCTATTATAAGAAACTCTTT
CALWEVYYKKLF
>many|TRGV4|TRGJP2
TGTGCCACCTGGGATGGTTATAGTAGTGATTGGATCAAGACGTTT
CATWDGYSSDWIKTF
>medium-sized|TRGV3|TRGJP2
TGTGCCACCTGGGACGAGAGTGATTGGATCAAGACGTTT
CATWDESDWIKTF
>medium-sized|TRGV8|TRGJP1
TGTGCCACCTGGGATAGGTATACCACTGGTTGGTTCAAGATATTT
CATWDRYTTGWFKIF
>medium-sized|TRGV5|TRGJ1/TRGJ2
TGTGCCACCTGGGACATCGACTATAAGAAACTCTTT
CATWDIDYKKLF
>many|TRGV5|TRGJ1/TRGJ2
TGTGCCACCTGGGGCCCGGGGGCGAATTATTATAAGAAACTCTTT
CATWGPGANYYKKLF
>many|TRGV4|TRGJ1/TRGJ2
TGTGCCACCTGGGATGGGCTCGAGAAACTCTTT
CATWDGLEKLF
>medium-sized|TRGV9|TRGJ1/TRGJ2
TGTGCCTTGTGGGAGCTTAATTATTATAAGAAACTCTTT
CALWELNYYKKLF
>medium-sized|TRGV3|TRGJ1/TRGJ2
TGTGCCACCTGGGACAGGCCAATATATTATTATAAGAAACTCTTT
CATWDRPIYYYKKLF
>medium-sized|TRGV4|TRGJ1/TRGJ2
TGTGCCACCTGGGATGGGCCGTATAAGAAACTCTTT
CATWDGPYKKLF
>many|TRGV3|TRGJ1/TRGJ2
TGTGCCACCTGGACCAAGGGGGATTATTATAAGAAACTCTTT
CATWTKGDYYKKLF
>medium-sized|TRGV3|TRGJ1/TRGJ2
TGTGCCACCTGGGACAGGCCTGATTATTATAAGAAACTCTTT
CATWDRPDYYKKLF
>medium-sized|TRGV9|TRGJP
TGTGCCTTGTGGGAGCCTAAAGGGTTGGGCAAAAAAATCAAGGTATTT
CALWEPKGLGKKIKVF
>many|TRGV4|TRGJ1/TRGJ2
TGTGCCACCTGGGATTGGCATTATAAGAAACTCTTT
CATWDWHYKKLF